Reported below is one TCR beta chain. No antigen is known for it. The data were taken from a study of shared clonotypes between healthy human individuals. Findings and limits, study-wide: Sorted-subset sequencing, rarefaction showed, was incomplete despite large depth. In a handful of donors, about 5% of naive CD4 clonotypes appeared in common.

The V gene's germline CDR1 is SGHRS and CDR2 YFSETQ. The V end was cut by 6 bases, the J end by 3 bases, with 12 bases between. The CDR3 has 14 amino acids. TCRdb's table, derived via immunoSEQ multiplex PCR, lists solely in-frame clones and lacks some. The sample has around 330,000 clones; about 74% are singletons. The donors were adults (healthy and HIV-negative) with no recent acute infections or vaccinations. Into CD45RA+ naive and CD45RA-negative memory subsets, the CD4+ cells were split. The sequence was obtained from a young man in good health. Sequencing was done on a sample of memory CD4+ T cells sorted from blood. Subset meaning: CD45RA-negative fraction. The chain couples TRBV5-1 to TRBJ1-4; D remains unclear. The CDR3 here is CASTTGIANEKLFF. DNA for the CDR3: TGCGCCAGCACCACGGGGATCGCTAATGAAAAACTGTTTTTT.